This entry features one TCR beta chain sequence. Its antigen is undetermined. V was shortened by 2 bases and J by 3 bases, with 5 bases between the two germline ends. Looked up from germline, CDR1 is MDHEN and CDR2 is SYDVKM. The CDR3 consists of 12 residues. These data belong to a study of shared clonotypes between healthy human individuals. Deep-level running was used for the assay. Profiled with immunoSEQ multiplex PCR; TCRdb holds only in-frame clones, not every one. Of roughly 500,000 clones in the sample, around 80% are singletons; the top ten hold 10% to 15%. Study-level findings and limits: Since donors were few, the genetic and exposure-history diversity represented was limited.

Donors were healthy HIV-negative adults without recently reported acute infections or vaccinations. The specimen was PBMCs. This TCR derives from a woman aged 40 to 55 in good health. Some clones in this sample may be carry-over from other donors' samples. The chain couples TRBV28 to TRBJ2-7; D unclear. CDR3 DNA: TGTGCCAGCAGTTTAGCGGTCTACGAGCAGTACTTC. Residues: CASSLAVYEQYF.